Listed below are T cell receptor beta chains from one sample, sequenced in a study of cytomegalovirus exposure and HLA in healthy donors. Using immunoSEQ multiplex PCR, the repertoire was profiled, and TCRdb retains in-frame clones only, with some absent. The sample lists 80,000 to 100,000 clones, around 75% seen once, with approximately 11% in the top ten. The sequenced sample was PBMCs. Receptor source: a man aged 18-30 years in good health and CMV-seropositive. Each CDR3 is given with its conserved first and last residue. A D gene is named only where the DNA matches it firmly. The size field is filled for only some rows; it gives once, few, many or a size class.

cdr3_nt: TGCGCCACCGCAAAAGGACAGGACACAGATACGCAGTATTTT
cdr3_aa: CATAKGQDTDTQYF
v_call: TRBV5-1
clone_size: NA
d_call: TRBD1
j_call: TRBJ2-3

cdr3_nt: TGTGCCAGCAGTGACTCTAGCGGGGGGGCCGATACGCAGTATTTT
cdr3_aa: CASSDSSGGADTQYF
v_call: TRBV6-4
clone_size: NA
d_call: TRBD2
j_call: TRBJ2-3

cdr3_nt: TGCAGCGTCAAAGGGGGCACTGAAGCTTTCTTT
cdr3_aa: CSVKGGTEAFF
v_call: TRBV29-1
clone_size: few
d_call: NA
j_call: TRBJ1-1

cdr3_nt: TGTGCCAGCAGCTTAGCCGGGGTTGGAACCCAGTACTTC
cdr3_aa: CASSLAGVGTQYF
v_call: TRBV7-9
clone_size: few
d_call: NA
j_call: TRBJ2-5

cdr3_nt: TGCAGCGTTGAATCAGTTCGTCCCGGGACTGGCTCCTACAATGAGCAGTTCTTC
cdr3_aa: CSVESVRPGTGSYNEQFF
v_call: TRBV29-1
clone_size: NA
d_call: NA
j_call: TRBJ2-1

cdr3_nt: TGCGCCAGCAGCTTGGGGGTCAGGGAGGGTACAAACATTCAGTACTTC
cdr3_aa: CASSLGVREGTNIQYF
v_call: TRBV5-1
clone_size: NA
d_call: TRBD2
j_call: TRBJ2-4

cdr3_nt: TGTGCCAGCAGTTTTCGACAGGGGGGCTACAATGAGCAGTTCTTC
cdr3_aa: CASSFRQGGYNEQFF
v_call: TRBV27
clone_size: NA
d_call: TRBD1
j_call: TRBJ2-1

cdr3_nt: TGTGCCAGCAGCCGACGACAAACATATGGCTACACCTTC
cdr3_aa: CASSRRQTYGYTF
v_call: TRBV6-5
clone_size: NA
d_call: NA
j_call: TRBJ1-2

cdr3_nt: TGTGCCAGCAGTTTGGAGGGCCTTTCTTCATCTGGAAACACCATATATTTT
cdr3_aa: CASSLEGLSSSGNTIYF
v_call: TRBV28
clone_size: few
d_call: NA
j_call: TRBJ1-3

cdr3_nt: TGTGCCAGTCTTTCAAGGGGTGGCAATCAGCCCCAGCATTTT
cdr3_aa: CASLSRGGNQPQHF
v_call: TRBV19
clone_size: NA
d_call: NA
j_call: TRBJ1-5

cdr3_nt: TGTGCTAGTTGTAATAGCGGGGGCCTTAATGGCGCAGATACGCAGTATTTT
cdr3_aa: CASCNSGGLNGADTQYF
v_call: TRBV12-5
clone_size: once
d_call: TRBD2
j_call: TRBJ2-3

cdr3_nt: TGTGCCAGCAGCTTGGGACTAGCGGTTTTCTTC
cdr3_aa: CASSLGLAVFF
v_call: TRBV6-5
clone_size: NA
d_call: TRBD2
j_call: TRBJ2-1

cdr3_nt: TGTGCCAGCAGCCCTCCCCCCGACATCTACGAGCAGTACTTC
cdr3_aa: CASSPPPDIYEQYF
v_call: TRBV28
clone_size: NA
d_call: NA
j_call: TRBJ2-7

cdr3_nt: TGTGCCAGCAGCTTGGGGGCCGGCAGTTCTTTGGCTAATGAAAAACTGTTTTTT
cdr3_aa: CASSLGAGSSLANEKLFF
v_call: TRBV5-6
clone_size: NA
d_call: NA
j_call: TRBJ1-4

cdr3_nt: TGTGCCAGCAGTATTGACGGGTCCTACGAGCAGTACTTC
cdr3_aa: CASSIDGSYEQYF
v_call: TRBV27
clone_size: few
d_call: NA
j_call: TRBJ2-7

cdr3_nt: TGTGCCAGCAGCTACGGACAGCAAACCTACGAGCAGTACTTC
cdr3_aa: CASSYGQQTYEQYF
v_call: TRBV7-9
clone_size: NA
d_call: NA
j_call: TRBJ2-7